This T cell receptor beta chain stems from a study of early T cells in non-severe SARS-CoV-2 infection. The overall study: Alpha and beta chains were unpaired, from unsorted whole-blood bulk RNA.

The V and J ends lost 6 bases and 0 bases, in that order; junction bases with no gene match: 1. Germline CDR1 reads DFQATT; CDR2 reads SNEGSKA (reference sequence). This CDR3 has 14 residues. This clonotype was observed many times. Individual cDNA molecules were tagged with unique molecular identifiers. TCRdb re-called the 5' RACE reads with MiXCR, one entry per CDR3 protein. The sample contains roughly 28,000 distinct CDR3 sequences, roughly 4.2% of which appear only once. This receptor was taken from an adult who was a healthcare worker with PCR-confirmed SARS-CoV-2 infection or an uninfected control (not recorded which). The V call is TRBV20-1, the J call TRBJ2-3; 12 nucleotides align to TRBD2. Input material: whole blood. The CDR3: CSATSGGSTDTQYF. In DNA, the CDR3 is TGCAGTGCCACTAGCGGGGGGAGCACAGATACGCAGTATTTT.